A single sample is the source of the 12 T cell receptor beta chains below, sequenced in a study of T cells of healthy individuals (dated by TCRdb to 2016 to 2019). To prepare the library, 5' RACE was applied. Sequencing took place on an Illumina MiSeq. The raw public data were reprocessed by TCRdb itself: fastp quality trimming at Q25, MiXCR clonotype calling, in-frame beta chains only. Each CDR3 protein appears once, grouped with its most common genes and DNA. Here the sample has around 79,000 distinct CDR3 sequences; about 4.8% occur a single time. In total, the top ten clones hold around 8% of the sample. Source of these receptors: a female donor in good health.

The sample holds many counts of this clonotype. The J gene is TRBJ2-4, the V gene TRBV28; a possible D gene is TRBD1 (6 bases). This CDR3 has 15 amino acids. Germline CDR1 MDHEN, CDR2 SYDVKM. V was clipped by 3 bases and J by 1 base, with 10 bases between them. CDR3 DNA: TGTGCCAGCAGTTTGATGAGGGGGGCCAAAAACATTCAGTACTTC. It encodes CASSLMRGAKNIQYF.

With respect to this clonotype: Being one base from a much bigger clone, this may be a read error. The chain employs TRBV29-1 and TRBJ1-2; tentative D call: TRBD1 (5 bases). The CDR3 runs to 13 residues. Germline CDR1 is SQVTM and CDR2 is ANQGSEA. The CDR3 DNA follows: TGCAGCGTCCTAAGGGACGGACCCTATGGCTACAACTTC. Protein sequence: CSVLRDGPYGYNF.

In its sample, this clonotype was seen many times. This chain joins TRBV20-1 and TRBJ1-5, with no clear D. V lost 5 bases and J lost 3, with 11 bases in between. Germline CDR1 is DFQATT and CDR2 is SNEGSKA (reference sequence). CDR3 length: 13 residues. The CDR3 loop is CSASSSYNQPQHF. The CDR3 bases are TGCAGTGCTTCTTCCAGTTACAATCAGCCCCAGCATTTT.

The CDR3 region is CASSPAGIGSYEQYF. CDR3 DNA: TGTGCCAGCAGCCCGGCCGGGATCGGCTCCTACGAGCAGTACTTC. J is TRBJ2-7 and V is TRBV9; D may be TRBD2 (5 bases). V lost 4 bases and J 0 bases, leaving 14 bases between the germline ends. The CDR3 covers 15 residues. Germline CDR1 reads SGDLS; CDR2 reads YYNGEE.

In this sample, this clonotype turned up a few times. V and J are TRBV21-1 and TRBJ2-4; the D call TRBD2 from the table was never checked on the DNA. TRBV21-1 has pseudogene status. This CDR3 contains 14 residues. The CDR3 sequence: CASNESLAKNIQYF. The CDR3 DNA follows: TGTGCCAGCAACGAGTCCCTAGCCAAAAACATTCAGTACTTC.

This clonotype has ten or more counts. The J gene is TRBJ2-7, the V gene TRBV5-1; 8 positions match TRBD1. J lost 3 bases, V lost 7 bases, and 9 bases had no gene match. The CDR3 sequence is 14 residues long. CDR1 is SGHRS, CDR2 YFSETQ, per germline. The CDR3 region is CASATTGELYEQYF. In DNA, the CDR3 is TGCGCCAGCGCCACGACAGGGGAACTCTACGAGCAGTACTTC.

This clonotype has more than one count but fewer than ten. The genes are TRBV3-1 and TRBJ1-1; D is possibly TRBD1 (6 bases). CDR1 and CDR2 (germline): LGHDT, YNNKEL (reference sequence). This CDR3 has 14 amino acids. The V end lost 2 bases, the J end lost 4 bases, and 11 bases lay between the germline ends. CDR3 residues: CASSQPAGATEAFF. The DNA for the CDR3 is TGTGCCAGCAGCCAACCCGCAGGGGCCACTGAAGCTTTCTTT.

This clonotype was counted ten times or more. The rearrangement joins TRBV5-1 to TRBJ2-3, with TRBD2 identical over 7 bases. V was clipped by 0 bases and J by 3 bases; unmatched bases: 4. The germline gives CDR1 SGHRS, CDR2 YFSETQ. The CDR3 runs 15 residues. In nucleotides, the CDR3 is TGCGCCAGCAGCTTGGGCGGGAGCGGAACAGATACGCAGTATTTT. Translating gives CASSLGGSGTDTQYF.

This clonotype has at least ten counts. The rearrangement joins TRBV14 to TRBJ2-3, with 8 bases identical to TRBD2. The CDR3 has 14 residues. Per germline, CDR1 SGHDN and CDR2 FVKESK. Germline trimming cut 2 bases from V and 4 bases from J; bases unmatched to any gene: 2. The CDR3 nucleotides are TGTGCCAGCAGCCAAATCGGGAGGGCAGATACGCAGTATTTT. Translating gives CASSQIGRADTQYF.

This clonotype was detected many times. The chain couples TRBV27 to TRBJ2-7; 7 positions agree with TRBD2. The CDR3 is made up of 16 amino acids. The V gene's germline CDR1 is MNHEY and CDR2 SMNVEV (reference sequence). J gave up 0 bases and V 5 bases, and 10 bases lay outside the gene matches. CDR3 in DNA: TGTGCCAGCAGTCCGACTCTAGCGGCTAGCTCCTACGAGCAGTACTTC. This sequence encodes CASSPTLAASSYEQYF.

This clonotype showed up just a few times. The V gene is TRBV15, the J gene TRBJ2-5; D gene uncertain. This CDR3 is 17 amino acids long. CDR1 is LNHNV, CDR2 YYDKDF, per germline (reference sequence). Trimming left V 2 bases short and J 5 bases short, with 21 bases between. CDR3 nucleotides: TGTGCCACCAGCAGACCCGGAAGTCTCGTGACTCCCGAGACCCAGTACTTC. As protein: CATSRPGSLVTPETQYF.

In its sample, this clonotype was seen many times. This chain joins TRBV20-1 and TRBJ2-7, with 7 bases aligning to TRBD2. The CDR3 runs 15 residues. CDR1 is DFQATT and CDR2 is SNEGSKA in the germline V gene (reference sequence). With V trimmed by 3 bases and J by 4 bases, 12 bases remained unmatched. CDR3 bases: TGCAGTGCTAGGGGCGGGCGGGAGATGTTTTACGAGCAGTACTTC. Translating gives CSARGGREMFYEQYF.